Listed below are T cell receptor beta chains from one sample, sequenced in a study of blood T cell repertoires in COVID-19. Generated by immunoSEQ multiplex PCR, the TCRdb table keeps only in-frame clones and is missing some. The sample includes about 440,000 clones, more than 85% of them seen just once. The specimen sequenced was peripheral blood. These receptors were taken from a woman younger than 45 with acute or convalescent COVID-19. Both conserved end residues are trimmed from each CDR3. A clone size is listed for some rows: how often the clone was seen (once, few, many), or a class if it is expanded.

cdr3_aa	clone_size	j_call	v_call
ASSVVERLLPNEQF	once	TRBJ2-1	TRBV9
ASRNQDSYYGYT	NA	TRBJ1-2	TRBV19
ASSPPPGTDTQY	NA	TRBJ2-3	TRBV18
ASSSRRVDTNYGYT	few	TRBJ1-2	TRBV5-6
ASSSNTEAF	NA	TRBJ1-1	TRBV11-2
ASSFREQEQF	NA	TRBJ2-1	TRBV11-2
ASSPRAYEQY	NA	TRBJ2-7	TRBV28
ASSFVSPGELF	NA	TRBJ2-2	TRBV12-3/TRBV12-4
ASSGSTGLSYNEQF	NA	TRBJ2-1	TRBV9
ASSEVRNTEAF	NA	TRBJ1-1	TRBV10-2
ASSQGGHGYT	NA	TRBJ1-2	TRBV3-1/TRBV3-2
ASSNSGDRNEQF	NA	TRBJ2-1	TRBV2
ASSSRDRSRYGYT	few	TRBJ1-2	TRBV19
ASSPGHFEETQY	NA	TRBJ2-5	TRBV27
ASSTGFGSPLH	once	TRBJ1-6	TRBV19
ASSSSSQGALATEAF	NA	TRBJ1-1	TRBV7-9
ASSFARGAGNTEAF	NA	TRBJ1-1	TRBV11-2